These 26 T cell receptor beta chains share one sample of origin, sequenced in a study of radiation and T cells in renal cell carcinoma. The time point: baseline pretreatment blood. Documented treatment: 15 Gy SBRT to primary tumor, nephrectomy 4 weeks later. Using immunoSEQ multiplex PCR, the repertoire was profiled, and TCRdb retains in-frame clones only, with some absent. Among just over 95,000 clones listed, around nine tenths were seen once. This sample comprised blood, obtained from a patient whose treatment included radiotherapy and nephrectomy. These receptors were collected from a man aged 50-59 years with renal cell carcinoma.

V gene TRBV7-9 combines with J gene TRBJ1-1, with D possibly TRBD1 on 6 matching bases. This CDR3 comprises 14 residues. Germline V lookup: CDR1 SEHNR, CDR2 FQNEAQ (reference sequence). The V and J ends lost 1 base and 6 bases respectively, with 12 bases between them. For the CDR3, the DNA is TGTGCCAGCAGCTTAGATGGCAGGGGCTCTGAAGCTTTCTTT. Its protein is CASSLDGRGSEAFF.

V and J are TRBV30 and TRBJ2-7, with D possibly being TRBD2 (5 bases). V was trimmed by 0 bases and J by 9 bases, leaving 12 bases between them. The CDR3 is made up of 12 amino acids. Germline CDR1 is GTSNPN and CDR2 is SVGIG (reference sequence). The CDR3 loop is CAWSVGGVGQYF. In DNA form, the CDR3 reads TGTGCCTGGAGTGTAGGAGGTGTAGGGCAGTACTTC. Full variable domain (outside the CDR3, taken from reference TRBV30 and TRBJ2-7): SQTIHQWPATLVQPVGSPLSLECTVEGTSNPNLYWYRQAAGRGLQLLFYSVGIGQISSEVPQNLSASRPQDRQFILSSKKLLLSDSGFYLCAWSVGGVGQYFGPGTRLTVT.

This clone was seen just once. CDR3 amino acids: CASSLVAGGSGNTIYF. CDR3 DNA sequence: TGCGCCAGCAGCTTGGTGGCAGGGGGCTCTGGAAACACCATATATTTT. The genes are TRBV5-1 and TRBJ1-3, with 7 bases aligning to TRBD1. The CDR3 has 16 amino acids. Germline V gene data show CDR1 as SGHRS and CDR2 as YFSETQ. V shed 0 bases and J 0 bases; nucleotides not matched to a gene: 3.

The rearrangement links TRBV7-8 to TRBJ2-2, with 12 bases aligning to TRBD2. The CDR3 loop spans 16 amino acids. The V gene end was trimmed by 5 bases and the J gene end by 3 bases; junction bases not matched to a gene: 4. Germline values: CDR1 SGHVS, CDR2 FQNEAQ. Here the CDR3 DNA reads TGTGCCAGCAGCGCCGGACTAGCGGGATACACCGGGGAGCTGTTTTTT. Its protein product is CASSAGLAGYTGELFF.

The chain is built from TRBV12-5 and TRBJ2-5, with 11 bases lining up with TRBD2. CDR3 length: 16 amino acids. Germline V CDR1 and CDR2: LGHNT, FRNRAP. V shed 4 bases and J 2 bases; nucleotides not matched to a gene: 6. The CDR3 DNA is TGTGCTAGTGGTTCTCGACTAGCGGGGTATCAAGAGACCCAGTACTTC. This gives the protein CASGSRLAGYQETQYF.

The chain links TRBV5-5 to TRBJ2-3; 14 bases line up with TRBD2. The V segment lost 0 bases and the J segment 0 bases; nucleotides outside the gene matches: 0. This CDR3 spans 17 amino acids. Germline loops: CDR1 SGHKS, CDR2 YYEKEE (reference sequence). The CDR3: CASSLGTSGGSTDTQYF. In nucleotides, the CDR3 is TGTGCCAGCAGCTTGGGGACTAGCGGGGGGAGCACAGATACGCAGTATTTT.

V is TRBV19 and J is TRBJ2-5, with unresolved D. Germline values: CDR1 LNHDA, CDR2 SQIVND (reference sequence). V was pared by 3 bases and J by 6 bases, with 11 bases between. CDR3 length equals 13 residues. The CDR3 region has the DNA TGTGCCAGTAGTATCGGAAATATACAGACCCAGTACTTC. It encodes CASSIGNIQTQYF.

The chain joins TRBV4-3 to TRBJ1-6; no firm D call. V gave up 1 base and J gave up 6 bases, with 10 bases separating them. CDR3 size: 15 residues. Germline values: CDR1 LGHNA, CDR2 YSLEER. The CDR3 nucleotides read TGCGCCAGCAGCCAAGGGAGAGGTCTTAATTCACCCCTCCACTTT. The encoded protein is CASSQGRGLNSPLHF.

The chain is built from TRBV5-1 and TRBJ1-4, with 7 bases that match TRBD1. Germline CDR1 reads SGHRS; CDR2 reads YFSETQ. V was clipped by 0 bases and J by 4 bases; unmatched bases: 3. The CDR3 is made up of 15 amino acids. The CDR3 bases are TGCGCCAGCAGCTTGGGAGGGGGCGGTAATGAAAAACTGTTTTTT. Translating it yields CASSLGGGGNEKLFF.

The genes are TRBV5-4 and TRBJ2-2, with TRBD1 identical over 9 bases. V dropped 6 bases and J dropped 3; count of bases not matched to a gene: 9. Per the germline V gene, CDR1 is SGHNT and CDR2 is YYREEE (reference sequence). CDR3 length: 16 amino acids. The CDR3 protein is CASTPRGDRDTGELFF. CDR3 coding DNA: TGTGCCAGCACCCCCCGAGGGGACAGGGACACCGGGGAGCTGTTTTTT.

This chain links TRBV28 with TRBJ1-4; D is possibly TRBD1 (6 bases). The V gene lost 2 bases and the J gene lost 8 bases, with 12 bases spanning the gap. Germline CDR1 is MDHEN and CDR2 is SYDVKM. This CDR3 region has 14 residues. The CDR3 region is CASSLGGAGEKLFF. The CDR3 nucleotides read TGTGCCAGCAGTTTAGGGGGCGCGGGGGAAAAACTGTTTTTT.

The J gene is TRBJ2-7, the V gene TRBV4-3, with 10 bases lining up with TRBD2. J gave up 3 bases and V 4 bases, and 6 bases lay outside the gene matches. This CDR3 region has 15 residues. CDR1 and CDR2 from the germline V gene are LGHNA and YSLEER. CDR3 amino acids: CASSPSTSGDYEQYF. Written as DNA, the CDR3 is TGCGCCAGCAGCCCCAGTACTAGCGGGGACTACGAGCAGTACTTC.

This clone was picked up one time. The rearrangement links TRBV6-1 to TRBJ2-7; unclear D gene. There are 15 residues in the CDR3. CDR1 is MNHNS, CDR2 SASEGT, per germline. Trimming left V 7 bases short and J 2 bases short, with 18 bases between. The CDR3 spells CASKNTNSPPYEQYF. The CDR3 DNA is TGTGCCAGCAAGAATACGAACAGTCCCCCCTACGAGCAGTACTTC.

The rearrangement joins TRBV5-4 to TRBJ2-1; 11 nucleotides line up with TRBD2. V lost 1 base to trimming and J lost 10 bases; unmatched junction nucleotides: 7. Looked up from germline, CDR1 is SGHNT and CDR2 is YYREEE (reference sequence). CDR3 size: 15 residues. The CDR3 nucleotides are TGTGCCAGCAGCTTGTTTCTAGCGGGGGGAAGAGAGCAGTTCTTC. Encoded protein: CASSLFLAGGREQFF.

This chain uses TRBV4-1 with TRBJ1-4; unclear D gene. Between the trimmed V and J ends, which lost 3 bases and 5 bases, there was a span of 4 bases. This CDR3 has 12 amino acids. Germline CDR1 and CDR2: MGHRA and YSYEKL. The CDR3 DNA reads TGCGCCAGCAGCCATCGAAATGAAAAACTGTTTTTT. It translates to CASSHRNEKLFF.

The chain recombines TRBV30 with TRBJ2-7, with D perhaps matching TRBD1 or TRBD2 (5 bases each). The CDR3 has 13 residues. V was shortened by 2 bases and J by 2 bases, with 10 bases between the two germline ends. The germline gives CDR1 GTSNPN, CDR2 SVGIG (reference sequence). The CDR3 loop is CAWSRWDPYEQYF. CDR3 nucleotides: TGTGCCTGGAGTAGATGGGACCCCTACGAGCAGTACTTC.

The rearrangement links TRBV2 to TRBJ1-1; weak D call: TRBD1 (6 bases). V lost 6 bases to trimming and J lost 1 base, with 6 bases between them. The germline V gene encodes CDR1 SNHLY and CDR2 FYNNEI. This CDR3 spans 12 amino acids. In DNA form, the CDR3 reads TGTGCCAGCAGGACAGGGAACACTGAAGCTTTCTTT. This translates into CASRTGNTEAFF. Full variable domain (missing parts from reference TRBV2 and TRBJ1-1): EPEVTQTPSHQVTQMGQEVILRCVPISNHLYFYWYRQILGQKVEFLVSFYNNEISEKSEIFDDQFSVERPDGSNFTLKIRSTKLEDSAMYFCASRTGNTEAFFGQGTRLTVV.

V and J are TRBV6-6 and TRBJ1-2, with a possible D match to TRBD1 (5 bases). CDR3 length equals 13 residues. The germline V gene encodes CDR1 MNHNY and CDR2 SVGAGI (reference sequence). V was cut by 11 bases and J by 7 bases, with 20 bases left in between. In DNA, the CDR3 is TGTGCCGGTGGATCGACAGCCCAGAGTGGCTACACCTTC. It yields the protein CAGGSTAQSGYTF.

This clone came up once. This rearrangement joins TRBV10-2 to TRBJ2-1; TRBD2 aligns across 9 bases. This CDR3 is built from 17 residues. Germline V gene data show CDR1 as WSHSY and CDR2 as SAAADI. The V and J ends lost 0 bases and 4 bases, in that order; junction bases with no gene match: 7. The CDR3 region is CASSESGTSSRYNEQFF. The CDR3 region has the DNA TGCGCCAGCAGTGAGTCTGGGACTAGCAGCCGATACAATGAGCAGTTCTTC.

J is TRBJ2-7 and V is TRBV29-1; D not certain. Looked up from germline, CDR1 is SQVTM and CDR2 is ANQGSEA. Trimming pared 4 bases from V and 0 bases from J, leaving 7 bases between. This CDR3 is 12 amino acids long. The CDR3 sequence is CSVGRVSYEQYF. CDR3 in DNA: TGCAGCGTTGGGCGAGTCTCCTACGAGCAGTACTTC.

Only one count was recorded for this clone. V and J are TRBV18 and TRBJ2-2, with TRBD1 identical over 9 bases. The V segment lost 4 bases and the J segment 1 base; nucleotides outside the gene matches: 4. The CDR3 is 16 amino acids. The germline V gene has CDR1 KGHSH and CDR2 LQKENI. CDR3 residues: CASSRTGERNTGELFF. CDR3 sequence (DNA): TGTGCCAGCTCACGGACAGGGGAACGGAACACCGGGGAGCTGTTTTTT.

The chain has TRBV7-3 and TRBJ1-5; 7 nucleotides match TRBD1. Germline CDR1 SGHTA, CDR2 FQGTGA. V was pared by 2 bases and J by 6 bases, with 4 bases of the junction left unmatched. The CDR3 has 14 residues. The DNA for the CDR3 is TGTGCCAGCAGCTTAGTAACAGGGGCTCAGCCCCAGCATTTT. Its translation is CASSLVTGAQPQHF.

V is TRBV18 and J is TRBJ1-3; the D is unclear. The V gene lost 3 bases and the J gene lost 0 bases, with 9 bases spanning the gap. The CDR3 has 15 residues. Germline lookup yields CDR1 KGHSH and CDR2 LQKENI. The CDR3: CASSPRRSSGNTIYF. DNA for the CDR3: TGTGCCAGCTCACCCAGGCGAAGCTCTGGAAACACCATATATTTT.

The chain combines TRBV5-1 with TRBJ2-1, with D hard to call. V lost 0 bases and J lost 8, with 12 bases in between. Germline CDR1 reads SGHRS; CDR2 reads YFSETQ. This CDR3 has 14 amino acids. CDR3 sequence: CASSLGVISDEQFF. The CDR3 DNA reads TGCGCCAGCAGCTTGGGGGTCATTTCGGATGAGCAGTTCTTC.

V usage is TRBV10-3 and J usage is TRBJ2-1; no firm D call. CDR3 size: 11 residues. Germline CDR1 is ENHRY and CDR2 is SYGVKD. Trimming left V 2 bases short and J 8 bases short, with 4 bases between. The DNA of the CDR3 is TGTGCCATCAGTGAGGGGCATGAGCAGTTCTTC. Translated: CAISEGHEQFF.

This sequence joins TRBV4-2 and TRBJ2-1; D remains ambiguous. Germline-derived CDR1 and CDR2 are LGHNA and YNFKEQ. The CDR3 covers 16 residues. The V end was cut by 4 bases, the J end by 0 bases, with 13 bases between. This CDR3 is CASSLSSLGSYNEQFF. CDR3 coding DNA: TGTGCCAGCAGCCTCTCCTCCTTGGGCTCCTACAATGAGCAGTTCTTC.